Following are 32 T cell receptor beta chains from one sample sequenced in a study of human T cells and chemical hapten exposure. TCRdb re-called the RACE reads through MiXCR, storing one row per CDR3 protein. The sample lists roughly 110,000 distinct CDR3 sequences, about 12% occurring once. Time point of the sample: pre-sensitization, week 0. Regarding treatment: therapeutic diphenylcyclopropenone sensitization with weekly scalp DPC. This specimen consisted of whole blood, obtained in connection with sensitization to the hapten diphenylcyclopropenone (DPC). The receptors come from a woman in her 50s with alopecia areata. Some clones in this sample may be carry-over from other donors' samples.

This sequence joins TRBV5-5 and TRBJ2-1, with TRBD2 as a possible D gene (6 bases). Trimming removed 1 base at V and 0 bases at J, with 14 bases between. Per germline, CDR1 SGHKS and CDR2 YYEKEE (reference sequence). There are 17 residues in the CDR3. CDR3 nucleotide sequence: TGTGCCAGCAGCTTGTACCGCGGGGCCATCTCCTACAATGAGCAGTTCTTC. Encoded protein: CASSLYRGAISYNEQFF.

The chain is built from TRBV20-1 and TRBJ1-2, with D possibly TRBD1 on 6 matching bases. Germline V lookup: CDR1 DFQATT, CDR2 SNEGSKA (reference sequence). The CDR3 runs to 16 residues. The ends were cut back, 6 bases at V and 3 bases at J, with 23 bases in the middle. CDR3 DNA sequence: TGCAGTGCCGAAAAGGGCAGGGGTTCGTCGGACTATGGCTACACCTTC. This sequence encodes CSAEKGRGSSDYGYTF.

This clonotype was found many times. The chain employs TRBV11-2 and TRBJ1-5; D remains ambiguous. This CDR3 comprises 12 residues. Germline lookup yields CDR1 SGHAT and CDR2 FQNNGV. Trimming took 6 bases from V and 2 from J, leaving 5 bases between them. The CDR3 DNA follows: TGTGCCAGCAGTGATGGCAATCAGCCCCAGCATTTT. Translating gives CASSDGNQPQHF. The complete variable domain, with remaining parts taken from reference TRBV11-2 and TRBJ1-5, reads EAGVAQSPRYKIIEKRQSVAFWCNPISGHATLYWYQQILGQGPKLLIQFQNNGVVDDSQLPKDRFSAERLKGVDSTLKIQPAKLEDSAVYLCASSDGNQPQHFGDGTRLSIL.

The J gene is TRBJ2-5, the V gene TRBV20-1; TRBD2 is a possible D gene (5 bases). The germline V gene encodes CDR1 DFQATT and CDR2 SNEGSKA (reference sequence). This CDR3 is built from 10 residues. Trimming left V 6 bases short and J 7 bases short, with 9 bases between. The CDR3 sequence: CSARGVTQYF. DNA for the CDR3: TGCAGTGCCCGGGGTGTGACCCAGTACTTC.

This clonotype was counted between two and nine times. V usage is TRBV5-1 and J usage is TRBJ1-2; D is possibly TRBD1 (5 bases). This CDR3 comprises 15 residues. The V end lost 3 bases, the J end lost 6 bases, and 18 bases lay between the germline ends. The V gene's germline CDR1 is SGHRS and CDR2 YFSETQ. The CDR3 DNA is TGCGCCAGCAGCTCGGGACTCGCGCGGCCCCATGGCTACACCTTC. It specifies CASSSGLARPHGYTF.

The genes are TRBV5-4 and TRBJ2-6, with 12 bases identical to TRBD2. Germline V gene lookup returns CDR1 SGHNT and CDR2 YYREEE (reference sequence). The CDR3 has 16 residues. Germline trimming cut 7 bases from V and 1 base from J; bases unmatched to any gene: 3. CDR3 nucleotide sequence: TGTGCCAGCCTAGCGGGAGGGCCATCTGGGGCCAACGTCCTGACTTTC. Protein product: CASLAGGPSGANVLTF. Combining the CDR3 with reference TRBV5-4 and TRBJ2-6 gives the whole variable domain ETGVTQSPTHLIKTRGQQVTLRCSSQSGHNTVSWYQQALGQGPQFIFQYYREEENGRGNFPPRFSGLQFPNYSSELNVNALELDDSALYLCASLAGGPSGANVLTFGAGSRLTVL.

This clonotype was picked up a small number of times. This chain uses TRBV7-2 with TRBJ1-4; D is perhaps TRBD1 (6 bases). Trimming cost V 5 bases and J 8 bases, with 21 bases left between them. CDR3 length: 16 amino acids. The V gene's germline CDR1 is SGHTA and CDR2 FQGNSA. The CDR3 is CASSPKMATGGEKLFF. CDR3 in DNA: TGTGCCAGCAGCCCGAAAATGGCGACAGGAGGAGAAAAACTGTTTTTT. The whole variable domain, remainder taken from reference TRBV7-2 and TRBJ1-4, is GAGVSQSPSNKVTEKGKDVELRCDPISGHTALYWYRQSLGQGLEFLIYFQGNSAPDKSGLPSDRFSAERTGGSVSTLTIQRTQQEDSAVYLCASSPKMATGGEKLFFGSGTQLSVL.

V and J are TRBV5-6 and TRBJ1-1, with D possibly TRBD1 on 6 matching bases. The germline V and J ends were trimmed by 4 bases and 1 base, with 23 bases remaining between them. The CDR3 is made up of 18 amino acids. CDR1 is SGHDT, CDR2 YYEEEE, per germline. CDR3 sequence: CASSPLGTGGLRNTEAFF. The CDR3 coding sequence is TGTGCCAGCAGCCCCCTGGGCACGGGGGGGCTCCGGAACACTGAAGCTTTCTTT.

This clonotype has only a few counts. The junction does not match germline at one end; this may be a read error. The chain carries TRBV19 and TRBJ2-2; the match to TRBD2 covers 8 bases. The length of the CDR3 is 12 residues. Germline V gives CDR1 LNHDA, CDR2 SQIVND (reference sequence). The CDR3: CASSMGTSGSYF. The CDR3 DNA reads as TGTGCCAGTAGTATGGGAACTAGCGGAAGTTATTTT. The complete variable domain, with remaining parts taken from reference TRBV19 and TRBJ2-2, reads DGGITQSPKYLFRKEGQNVTLSCEQNLNHDAMYWYRQDPGQGLRLIYYSQIVNDFQKGDIAEGYSVSREKKESFPLTVTSAQKNPTAFYLCASSMGTSGSYFGEGSRLTVL.

The table lists this clonotype with many counts. The rearrangement links TRBV12-3 or TRBV12-4 to TRBJ2-1; D may be TRBD1 or TRBD2 (6 bases each). The CDR3 has 16 amino acids. The V end was cut by 5 bases, the J end by 9 bases, with 23 bases between. The CDR3 loop reads CASSAHLGGGGGEQFF. CDR3 bases: TGTGCCAGCAGTGCCCACCTAGGGGGAGGAGGAGGTGAGCAGTTCTTC.

This chain links TRBV18 with TRBJ2-7; D is unclear. The CDR3 is 12 residues long. The V gene lost 3 bases and the J gene lost 3 bases, with 6 bases spanning the gap. Germline CDR1 is KGHSH and CDR2 is LQKENI. The CDR3 loop reads CASSPDIYEQYF. In DNA, the CDR3 is TGTGCCAGCTCACCCGACATCTACGAGCAGTACTTC.

This clonotype was observed at least ten times. One end of the junction varies from germline; a read error may be responsible. This sequence joins TRBV20-1 and TRBJ2-1, with TRBD2 matching over 7 bases. CDR3 length equals 8 residues. Germline CDR1 reads DFQATT; CDR2 reads SNEGSKA (reference sequence). DNA of the CDR3: TGCAGTGCTCAGCGGGGTAGCTTC. It translates to CSAQRGSF.

This clonotype was counted only a few times. The genes are TRBV20-1 and TRBJ1-6; 9 bases align to TRBD1. In germline, CDR1 is DFQATT, CDR2 SNEGSKA (reference sequence). The CDR3 runs 15 residues. The V and J ends lost 0 bases and 10 bases, in that order; junction bases with no gene match: 7. CDR3 in amino acids: CSARDGRQGVSPLHF. CDR3 bases: TGCAGTGCTAGAGATGGGCGACAGGGGGTCTCACCCCTCCACTTT.

The V gene is TRBV6-1, the J gene TRBJ1-5, with TRBD1 as a possible D gene (6 bases). The germline V and J ends were trimmed by 6 bases and 4 bases, with 19 bases remaining between them. CDR1 and CDR2 from the germline V gene are MNHNS and SASEGT. The CDR3 totals 16 residues. CDR3 sequence (DNA): TGTGCCAGCAGCCCAGAGGGGGGGTTTCGAAATCAGCCCCAGCATTTT. As protein: CASSPEGGFRNQPQHF.

This clonotype was seen repeatedly, ten times or more. V and J are TRBV19 and TRBJ1-4; the D is unclear. V lost 8 bases and J lost 0, with 7 bases in between. Germline V CDR1 and CDR2: LNHDA, SQIVND (reference sequence). CDR3 length: 13 amino acids. CDR3 region: CASSKSTNEKLFF. CDR3 nucleotides: TGTGCCAGTTCCAAGTCAACTAATGAAAAACTGTTTTTT. Combining the CDR3 with reference TRBV19 and TRBJ1-4 gives the whole variable domain DGGITQSPKYLFRKEGQNVTLSCEQNLNHDAMYWYRQDPGQGLRLIYYSQIVNDFQKGDIAEGYSVSREKKESFPLTVTSAQKNPTAFYLCASSKSTNEKLFFGSGTQLSVL.

This chain joins TRBV6-1 and TRBJ2-1; D gene uncertain. This CDR3 comprises 11 residues. V was cut by 4 bases and J by 7 bases, with 5 bases left in between. Germline-derived CDR1 and CDR2 are MNHNS and SASEGT. The CDR3 DNA sequence: TGTGCCAGCAGTGTTTTGAATGAGCAGTTCTTC. It specifies CASSVLNEQFF.

This clonotype was recorded a few times. The DNA of the CDR3 is TGCAGTGCTAGACCAACAGGGGCGCCGAATCAGCCCCAGCATTTT. Translation gives CSARPTGAPNQPQHF. The chain joins TRBV20-1 to TRBJ1-5; 7 bases line up with TRBD1. CDR3 length equals 15 residues. Per germline, CDR1 DFQATT and CDR2 SNEGSKA (reference sequence). V gave up 2 bases and J gave up 4 bases; unmatched junction bases: 8.

The genes are TRBV19 and TRBJ2-6; D may be TRBD1 (5 bases). This CDR3 has 17 residues. Looked up from germline, CDR1 is LNHDA and CDR2 is SQIVND (reference sequence). Between the trimmed V and J ends, which lost 6 bases and 0 bases, there was a span of 15 bases. The CDR3, as DNA: TGTGCCAGTAGCATACAGGCGAAGGTCTCTGGGGCCAACGTCCTGACTTTC. Residues: CASSIQAKVSGANVLTF.

This sequence joins TRBV11-2 and TRBJ1-6; the D is unclear. Trimming removed 3 bases from V and 8 bases from J, with 8 bases in between. This CDR3 spans 13 amino acids. Germline CDR1 is SGHAT and CDR2 is FQNNGV. DNA for the CDR3: TGTGCCAGCAGCTTGAGTGGGCATTCACCCCTCCACTTT. Residues: CASSLSGHSPLHF.

Regarding this clonotype: Compared with germline, one end of the junction differs, possibly owing to a read error. The chain is built from TRBV7-2 and TRBJ1-2, with unresolved D. Per germline, CDR1 SGHTA and CDR2 FQGNSA. The CDR3 extends over 11 amino acids. The CDR3 DNA is TGCGCCAGCAGCGCTGGCCCAGGCGGGGCCTTC. Its protein product is CASSAGPGGAF. Variable domain in full (rest from reference TRBV7-2 and TRBJ1-2): GAGVSQSPSNKVTEKGKDVELRCDPISGHTALYWYRQSLGQGLEFLIYFQGNSAPDKSGLPSDRFSAERTGGSVSTLTIQRTQQEDSAVYLCASSAGPGGAFGSGTRLTVV.

Only a few counts were recorded for this clonotype. The chain links TRBV6-2 or TRBV6-3 to TRBJ1-4, with TRBD1 as a possible D gene (5 bases). This CDR3 comprises 14 residues. Germline V gives CDR1 MNHEY, CDR2 SVGEGT. The V gene lost 2 bases and the J gene lost 6 bases, with 10 bases spanning the gap. The CDR3 sequence: CASSYKGRDEKLFF. CDR3 coding DNA: TGTGCCAGCAGTTACAAGGGACGGGATGAAAAACTGTTTTTT.

This clonotype was observed at least ten times. V usage is TRBV6-5 and J usage is TRBJ1-6; 8 bases agree with TRBD1. V lost 7 bases, J lost 5 bases, and 4 bases stayed unmatched. The CDR3 has 14 amino acids. CDR1 and CDR2 from the germline V gene are MNHEY and SVGAGI. The CDR3 loop reads CASMTQGDNSPLHF. The DNA for the CDR3 is TGTGCCAGCATGACACAGGGGGATAATTCACCCCTCCACTTT.

This chain connects TRBV3-1 to TRBJ1-1; D is ambiguous. The length of the CDR3 is 14 residues. Between the trimmed V and J ends, which lost 4 bases and 1 base, there was a span of 10 bases. Germline V gene lookup returns CDR1 LGHDT and CDR2 YNNKEL (reference sequence). The CDR3 coding sequence is TGTGCCAGCAGCCGTCATAAGGGGAACACTGAAGCTTTCTTT. Protein product: CASSRHKGNTEAFF.

Many counts were recorded for this clonotype. The chain combines TRBV9 with TRBJ1-3; TRBD1 is a possible D gene (5 bases). Germline V gene lookup returns CDR1 SGDLS and CDR2 YYNGEE. The CDR3 has 15 residues. V was trimmed by 4 bases and J by 4 bases, leaving 15 bases between them. CDR3 protein: CASSPRFGGGNTIYF. The CDR3 nucleotides read TGTGCCAGCAGCCCCCGGTTCGGGGGAGGAAACACCATATATTTT.

This clonotype was found many times. The chain uses TRBV18 and TRBJ2-5, with D possibly called TRBD1 or TRBD2 (5 bases each). Trimming cost V 4 bases and J 1 base, with 10 bases left between them. CDR1 is KGHSH, CDR2 LQKENI, per germline. The CDR3 has 14 amino acids. CDR3 bases: TGTGCCAGCTCACTACGGGACCTCCAAGAGACCCAGTACTTC. Translating gives CASSLRDLQETQYF.

V gene TRBV20-1 combines with J gene TRBJ1-1, with a possible D match to TRBD1 (6 bases). The germline V gene has CDR1 DFQATT and CDR2 SNEGSKA (reference sequence). V was clipped by 0 bases and J by 1 base, with 9 bases between them. This CDR3 spans 14 amino acids. As DNA, the CDR3 is TGCAGTGCTAGAGATACAGGGCCGAACACTGAAGCTTTCTTT. Translation: CSARDTGPNTEAFF.

This clonotype occurred many times. The V call is TRBV7-2, the J call TRBJ2-3; 8 bases are shared with TRBD1. This CDR3 region has 16 residues. The germline CDR1 and CDR2 sequences are SGHTA and FQGNSA. Germline trimming cut 5 bases from V and 4 bases from J; bases unmatched to any gene: 11. The CDR3, as DNA: TGTGCCAGCAGCATGACCCAGGGGGCAGTAGCAGATACGCAGTATTTT. Amino acid sequence: CASSMTQGAVADTQYF. The variable domain in full, completed from reference TRBV7-2 and TRBJ2-3, reads GAGVSQSPSNKVTEKGKDVELRCDPISGHTALYWYRQSLGQGLEFLIYFQGNSAPDKSGLPSDRFSAERTGGSVSTLTIQRTQQEDSAVYLCASSMTQGAVADTQYFGPGTRLTVL.

The chain carries TRBV5-5 and TRBJ2-2; TRBD1 is a possible D gene (6 bases). The CDR3 has 16 amino acids. The germline V gene has CDR1 SGHKS and CDR2 YYEKEE (reference sequence). The V end was cut by 1 base, the J end by 2 bases, with 12 bases between. CDR3 protein: CASSLLSGANTGELFF. The CDR3 DNA sequence: TGTGCCAGCAGCTTGCTGTCAGGGGCAAACACCGGGGAGCTGTTTTTT.

In its sample, this clonotype was seen a few times. The CDR3 DNA sequence: TGTGCCAGCAGCTTAGTGGCAGGAGGGACCACTGAAGCTTTCTTT. Protein product: CASSLVAGGTTEAFF. The chain couples TRBV7-6 to TRBJ1-1; D is perhaps TRBD1 (5 bases). The CDR3 has 15 amino acids. Trimming pared 1 base from V and 4 bases from J, leaving 13 bases between. Germline V gene data show CDR1 as SGHVS and CDR2 as FNYEAQ.

This clonotype was seen a few times. This rearrangement joins TRBV28 to TRBJ2-7; TRBD2 matches 14 bases. CDR1 is MDHEN, CDR2 SYDVKM, per germline. With V trimmed by 3 bases and J by 3 bases, 1 base remained unmatched. CDR3 length equals 15 residues. The CDR3 sequence is CASSLGTSGSYEQYF. The CDR3 DNA reads as TGTGCCAGCAGTTTGGGGACTAGCGGGAGCTACGAGCAGTACTTC.

The chain uses TRBV11-2 and TRBJ1-4; 10 nucleotides line up with TRBD1. Trimming removed 1 base from V and 13 bases from J; junction bases left unmatched: 12. The CDR3 runs 16 residues. CDR1 SGHAT and CDR2 FQNNGV come from the germline V gene. The CDR3 bases are TGTGCCAGCAGCTTAGGAACCGTGCGACAGGGGGCTCGACTGTTTTTT. This sequence encodes CASSLGTVRQGARLFF.

To note about this clonotype: This clone may be a read error of a much larger clone one base away. V usage is TRBV7-9 and J usage is TRBJ1-4; D possibly corresponds to TRBD1 (5 bases). The V and J ends lost 4 bases and 15 bases respectively, with 18 bases between them. The CDR3 runs 13 residues. From germline, CDR1 is SEHNR and CDR2 FQNEAQ (reference sequence). CDR3 DNA sequence: TGTGCCAGCAGCTCCTTCGGACACTTTTTCGTGTTTTTT. This encodes CASSSFGHFFVFF. Drawing the rest from reference TRBV7-9 and TRBJ1-4, the complete variable domain is DTGVSQNPRHKITKRGQNVTFRCDPISEHNRLYWYRQTLGQGPEFLTYFQNEAQLEKSRLLSDRFSAERPKGSFSTLEIQRTEQGDSAMYLCASSSFGHFFVFFGSGTQLSVL.